The clone carrying this T cell receptor beta chain was detected only a few times. Its target is unknown. Using its own MiXCR run on the RT-PCR reads, TCRdb lists one record per CDR3 protein. The repertoire holds around 490,000 distinct CDR3 sequences, with 7.6% as singletons. The record originates from a study of response to subunit inactivated influenza vaccine. The study's findings and limits: It was the authors' suggestion that each seasonal influenza vaccination recruits few new T cells.

This CDR3 contains 15 residues. CDR1 SGHTA and CDR2 FQGNSA come from the germline V gene. V was pared by 1 base and J by 6 bases, with 5 bases of the junction left unmatched. This TCR was sampled from a man aged 50-75 years who received an inactivated influenza vaccine. The sequenced sample was PBMCs from blood, obtained less than 30 months after vaccination. The genes are TRBV7-2 and TRBJ2-1, with 8 bases matching TRBD2. DNA of the CDR3: TGTGCCAGCAGCTTAGTAGCGGGATGGTTCAATGAGCAGTTCTTC. Translation gives CASSLVAGWFNEQFF. Full variable domain (rest looked up from reference TRBV7-2 and TRBJ2-1): GAGVSQSPSNKVTEKGKDVELRCDPISGHTALYWYRQSLGQGLEFLIYFQGNSAPDKSGLPSDRFSAERTGGSVSTLTIQRTQQEDSAVYLCASSLVAGWFNEQFFGPGTRLTVL.